One sample yielded the 19 T cell receptor beta chains listed below, sequenced in a study of blood T cells in healthy people across ages. A second PCR of roughly 6 to 12 cycles used a sample-barcoded 5' primer and a J-beta primer mix. TCRdb recomputed calls from the 5' RACE reads with MiXCR, one row per CDR3 protein. The sample includes approximately 580,000 distinct CDR3 sequences, approximately 25% seen only once; the top ten take less than 9%. The data also belong to a second study, concerning T cells of mothers and their children.

The sequenced material came from blood. These TCRs come from a boy aged 5 to 17 in good health.

The sample holds one count of this clonotype. CDR3 protein: CASSQDLATLTGELFF. The CDR3 DNA is TGTGCCAGCAGCCAAGATCTTGCGACGCTAACCGGGGAGCTGTTTTTT. This chain connects TRBV4-2 to TRBJ2-2, with no clear D. The CDR3 has 16 residues. Germline V gene sequence: CDR1 LGHNA, CDR2 YNFKEQ. The V and J ends lost 0 bases and 5 bases respectively, with 13 bases between them.

V usage is TRBV20-1 and J usage is TRBJ2-7, with 8 bases fitting TRBD1. Germline-derived CDR1 and CDR2 are DFQATT and SNEGSKA (reference sequence). The trim removed 3 bases at V and 0 bases at J, leaving 1 base unmatched. This CDR3 has 13 amino acids. The CDR3 loop reads CSARDRASYEQYF. The CDR3 region has the DNA TGCAGTGCTAGGGACAGGGCCTCCTACGAGCAGTACTTC.

The CDR3 coding sequence is TGTGCCAGCAGCCAAGAACTCCCACAGGGATTGGATGGGTCCTACGAGCAGTACTTC. This codes for CASSQELPQGLDGSYEQYF. V usage is TRBV4-2 and J usage is TRBJ2-5, with D possibly being TRBD1 (6 bases). Judging by the DNA end, TRBJ2-7 fits better; the J call may be wrong. Looked up from germline, CDR1 is LGHNA and CDR2 is YNFKEQ. This CDR3 contains 19 residues.

This clonotype came up a few times. The V gene is TRBV3-1, the J gene TRBJ2-1; D is perhaps TRBD1 (5 bases). The ends were cut back, 6 bases at V and 8 bases at J, with 17 bases in the middle. The CDR3 has 14 residues. CDR1 and CDR2 from the germline V gene are LGHDT and YNNKEL (reference sequence). CDR3 region: CASSARGFPDEQFF. CDR3 sequence (DNA): TGTGCCAGCAGTGCAAGGGGCTTTCCGGATGAGCAGTTCTTC.

CDR3 protein: CASSPRTGRTTDTQYF. CDR3 sequence (DNA): TGCGCCAGCAGCCCCCGGACAGGAAGAACCACAGATACGCAGTATTTT. This chain connects TRBV4-1 to TRBJ2-3; 7 bases map to TRBD1. V dropped 4 bases and J dropped 2; count of bases not matched to a gene: 9. Germline loops: CDR1 MGHRA, CDR2 YSYEKL. This CDR3 has 16 residues.

The J gene is TRBJ1-2, the V gene TRBV7-2; a possible D gene is TRBD1 (6 bases). The CDR3 has 14 amino acids. Germline V gives CDR1 SGHTA, CDR2 FQGNSA. V gave up 3 bases and J gave up 3 bases, with 11 bases separating them. The CDR3 is CASSFPGADYGYTF. CDR3 in DNA: TGTGCCAGCAGCTTTCCAGGGGCCGACTATGGCTACACCTTC.

Ten or more counts support this clonotype. The CDR3 DNA follows: TGCGCCAGCAGCCAAGATACGGGGAATTTAGAGACCCAGTACTTC. Its translation is CASSQDTGNLETQYF. The chain joins TRBV4-3 to TRBJ2-5; D is perhaps TRBD2 (5 bases). From germline, CDR1 is LGHNA and CDR2 YSLEER. The CDR3 runs 15 residues. V lost 0 bases to trimming and J lost 4 bases, with 12 bases between them.

This clonotype has a handful of counts. A read error may account for a junction end that differs from germline. This chain joins TRBV13 and TRBJ2-7; 7 bases fit TRBD2. CDR1 PRHDT and CDR2 FYEKMQ come from the germline V gene (reference sequence). The CDR3 contains 12 residues. The CDR3 bases are TGTGCCAGCGGGGGGGATAGGTACGAGCAGCACTTC. As protein: CASGGDRYEQHF.

The CDR3 sequence: CASSTDSSYNEQFF. CDR3 nucleotides: TGCGCCAGCAGCACGGACAGCTCCTACAATGAGCAGTTCTTC. V gene TRBV5-1 combines with J gene TRBJ2-1, with D maybe TRBD1 (6 bases). CDR1 is SGHRS and CDR2 is YFSETQ in the germline V gene. V lost 4 bases and J 0 bases, leaving 8 bases between the germline ends. CDR3 length: 14 residues.

This sequence joins TRBV7-2 and TRBJ2-1; perhaps TRBD2 as D (6 bases). CDR1 is SGHTA and CDR2 is FQGNSA in the germline V gene. V lost 5 bases to trimming and J lost 0 bases, with 11 bases between them. The CDR3 extends over 15 amino acids. The CDR3 sequence: CASSPRGFSYNEQFF. The CDR3 DNA sequence: TGTGCCAGCAGCCCGCGGGGCTTCTCCTACAATGAGCAGTTCTTC. The full variable domain, in which reference TRBV7-2 and TRBJ2-1 provide the parts outside the CDR3, is GAGVSQSPSNKVTEKGKDVELRCDPISGHTALYWYRQSLGQGLEFLIYFQGNSAPDKSGLPSDRFSAERTGGSVSTLTIQRTQQEDSAVYLCASSPRGFSYNEQFFGPGTRLTVL.

The chain uses TRBV6-6 and TRBJ2-5; 13 bases match TRBD2. Germline V gene lookup returns CDR1 MNHNY and CDR2 SVGAGI (reference sequence). The CDR3 is 16 residues long. The ends lost 6 bases at V and 4 bases at J; junction bases unmatched: 8. CDR3 bases: TGTGCCAGCAGGTCCCTGGGACTAGCGGGGACAGAGACCCAGTACTTC. Translating gives CASRSLGLAGTETQYF.

The chain carries TRBV7-2 and TRBJ2-3, with unresolved D. This CDR3 contains 16 residues. Trimming stripped 1 base from V and 4 bases from J, with 15 bases between. CDR1 is SGHTA, CDR2 FQGNSA, per germline. CDR3 sequence: CASSLGLSRAADTQYF. The CDR3 bases are TGTGCCAGCAGCTTAGGATTGAGTAGGGCGGCAGATACGCAGTATTTT.

The chain combines TRBV10-3 with TRBJ2-3, with TRBD2 matching over 9 bases. The V gene's germline CDR1 is ENHRY and CDR2 SYGVKD. The CDR3 runs to 19 residues. The V segment lost 0 bases and the J segment 6 bases; nucleotides outside the gene matches: 16. The CDR3 nucleotides are TGTGCCATCAGTGAGTCGATTCTCGGTCGGCGGGAGGGAGTTGATACGCAGTATTTT. This gives the protein CAISESILGRREGVDTQYF.

This clonotype was counted a few times. This chain joins TRBV27 and TRBJ2-4; 7 nucleotides align to TRBD2. The CDR3 is 15 amino acids. Germline loops: CDR1 MNHEY, CDR2 SMNVEV (reference sequence). Unmatched junction bases numbered 7, after V lost 5 bases and J lost 3 bases. The DNA for the CDR3 is TGTGCCAGCAGTCGAGGGGAGGGGTTCAAAAACATTCAGTACTTC. Residues: CASSRGEGFKNIQYF.

The chain is built from TRBV20-1 and TRBJ1-2, with no clear D. CDR1 is DFQATT, CDR2 SNEGSKA, per germline (reference sequence). The CDR3 is made up of 11 amino acids. V was trimmed by 3 bases and J by 2 bases, leaving 4 bases between them. The CDR3 region is CSASPNYGYTF. The CDR3 nucleotides read TGCAGTGCTAGTCCCAACTATGGCTACACCTTC.

This chain links TRBV20-1 with TRBJ2-3; TRBD2 matches at 11 bases. This CDR3 spans 17 amino acids. After removal of 3 bases from V and 0 bases from J, the junction contained 8 bases not matched to a gene. Germline V CDR1 and CDR2: DFQATT, SNEGSKA (reference sequence). The CDR3 DNA reads as TGCAGTGCTAGTCCGTTAACTAGCGGGGGAAGCACAGATACGCAGTATTTT. This encodes CSASPLTSGGSTDTQYF.

There are a few counts of this clonotype. The V gene is TRBV28, the J gene TRBJ2-1, with D perhaps matching TRBD2 (7 bases). Germline assignment: CDR1 MDHEN and CDR2 SYDVKM. Trimming left V 6 bases short and J 8 bases short, with 17 bases between. The CDR3 is made up of 14 amino acids. CDR3 protein: CASRYGGAGYEQFF. CDR3 nucleotides: TGTGCCAGCAGATATGGGGGGGCCGGTTATGAGCAGTTCTTC.

The sample holds a few counts of this clonotype. This chain connects TRBV12-3 or TRBV12-4 to TRBJ2-2; 7 bases agree with TRBD2. This CDR3 contains 16 residues. The J segment lost 2 bases and the V segment lost 2 bases, leaving 5 bases of the junction unmatched. CDR3 loop: CASSLKGLINTGELFF. The DNA for the CDR3 is TGTGCCAGCAGTTTAAAGGGACTAATCAACACCGGGGAGCTGTTTTTT.

This clonotype was observed a few times. The chain uses TRBV29-1 and TRBJ1-5, with 9 bases matching TRBD1. CDR1 and CDR2 (germline): SQVTM, ANQGSEA. The CDR3 spans 12 residues. With 7 bases clipped from V and 4 bases from J, the junction kept 2 bases outside the gene matches. The CDR3 DNA reads as TGCAGCGCCGGACAGGGGAATCAGCCCCAGCATTTT. This codes for CSAGQGNQPQHF.